The T cell receptor (beta chain) described here comes from a study of circulating CD8 cells and anti-PD-1 response in melanoma. Findings and caveats of the study: A small cohort with few responders supplied the baseline and M1 comparisons.

Live CD3+CD8+TCRalphabeta+ cells were sorted into four subsets by PD-1 and/or TIGIT. J lost 7 bases, V lost 3 bases, and 8 bases had no gene match. The CDR3 loop spans 15 amino acids. Germline V gives CDR1 LNHNV, CDR2 YYDKDF (reference sequence). The QIAseq Immune Repertoire TCR panel built the libraries from around 15 ng of total RNA. A single record per CDR3 protein comes from TCRdb applying MiXCR to the reads. The table includes approximately 290 distinct CDR3 sequences, 8.3% detected once. This clonotype rates as medium-sized. The antigen is not known. This TCR was recovered from a human donor with melanoma. Source: CD8+ T cells from PBMCs, taken at baseline or after one month of anti-PD-1 therapy (not recorded which). This chain joins TRBV15 and TRBJ2-1; 8 bases are a match to TRBD2. CDR3 sequence (DNA): TGTGCCACCAGCAGGGGAGCGGGAGTTCAGAATGAGCAGTTCTTC. It translates to CATSRGAGVQNEQFF.